This T cell receptor beta chain came from a study of cytomegalovirus exposure and HLA in healthy donors. Whole-study findings and limits: Per a prior analysis, the majority of TCR beta V segments were productive roughly 87% or roughly 30% of the time.

This PCR relied on a set of 60 Vbeta primers and 13 Jbeta primers. The table came from immunoSEQ multiplex PCR; TCRdb's copy has only in-frame clones and leaves some out. The sample lists over 100,000 clones, approximately 80% occurring once. About this clone itself: Its antigen is currently unknown.

CDR1 and CDR2 from the germline V gene are LNHDA and SQIVND (reference sequence). This CDR3 has 14 amino acids. With 0 bases removed from V and 8 bases from J, the gap between germline ends came to 13 bases. This chain links TRBV19 with TRBJ1-1; the D is unclear. This receptor was obtained from a man aged 25-45 years in good health and CMV-seropositive. Sequenced material: PBMCs. The CDR3 coding sequence is TGTGCCAGTAGTATAGATACAGAGACGGCGGAAGCTTTCTTT. Translation gives CASSIDTETAEAFF.